This entry describes one T cell receptor (beta chain). The germline gives CDR1 MDHEN, CDR2 SYDVKM. The CDR3 totals 13 residues. Trimming left V 4 bases short and J 4 bases short, with 10 bases between. This record belongs to a study of blood T cell repertoires in COVID-19. Study-level information: COVID-19 samples collected from the United States, Italy and Spain covered acute and convalescent phases. Sample material is recorded as cDNA or gDNA derived from T cells, B-cell-depleted T cells, or PBMCs.

Original processing methods: Amplification with reference gene primers provided the estimates of nucleated cell counts. TCRdb's copy holds only in-frame clones and misses some; the assay was immunoSEQ multiplex PCR. The DNA was the basis for D and trimming; V, J and clone size are from that table. Of around 110,000 clones listed, roughly 88% were seen once; the top ten hold 0.65% to 0.9%. The chain uses TRBV28 and TRBJ1-1, with a tentative D call TRBD1 (5 bases). Material: peripheral blood. This clonotype was sampled from a woman aged 65 to 85 with acute or convalescent COVID-19. CDR3: CASSSRRVTEAFF. The CDR3 bases are TGTGCCAGCAGTTCGCGCAGGGTCACTGAAGCTTTCTTT.